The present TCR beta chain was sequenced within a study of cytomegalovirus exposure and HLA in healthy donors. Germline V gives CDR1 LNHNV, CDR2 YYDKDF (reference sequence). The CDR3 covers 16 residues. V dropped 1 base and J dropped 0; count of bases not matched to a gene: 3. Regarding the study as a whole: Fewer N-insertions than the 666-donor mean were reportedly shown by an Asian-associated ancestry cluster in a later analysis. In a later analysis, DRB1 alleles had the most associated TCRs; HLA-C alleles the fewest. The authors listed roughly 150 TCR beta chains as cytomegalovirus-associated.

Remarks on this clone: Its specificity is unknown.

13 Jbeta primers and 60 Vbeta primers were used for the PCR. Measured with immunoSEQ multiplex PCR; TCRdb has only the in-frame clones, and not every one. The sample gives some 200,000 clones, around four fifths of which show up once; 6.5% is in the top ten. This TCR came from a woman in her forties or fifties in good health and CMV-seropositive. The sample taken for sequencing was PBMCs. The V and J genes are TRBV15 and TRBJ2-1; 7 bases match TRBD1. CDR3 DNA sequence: TGTGCCACCAGCAGAGTGGGACAGAGCTCCTACAATGAGCAGTTCTTC. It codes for CATSRVGQSSYNEQFF. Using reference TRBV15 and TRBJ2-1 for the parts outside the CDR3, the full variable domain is DAMVIQNPRYQVTQFGKPVTLSCSQTLNHNVMYWYQQKSSQAPKLLFHYYDKDFNNEADTPDNFQSRRPNTSFCFLDIRSPGLGDTAMYLCATSRVGQSSYNEQFFGPGTRLTVL.